Detailed here is one T cell receptor (beta chain). In the original analysis: Reference gene primers were amplified, and this amplification served to estimate nucleated cell counts. Produced via immunoSEQ multiplex PCR; TCRdb's table is partial and in-frame only. Clonal size and the V and J genes are those of that table, whereas D and trimming came from the DNA. The sample includes over 100,000 clones, 70% to 90% of them seen just once. The data stem from a study of blood T cell repertoires in COVID-19. Overall study context: In each case, the material was cDNA or gDNA derived from T cells, B-cell-depleted T cells, or PBMCs.

The TCR comes from a human donor in a cohort sampled during active COVID-19. The sequenced sample consisted of peripheral blood.

CDR3 DNA sequence: TGTGCCAGCAAGTCAGGCTCAGTCACAGATACGCAGTATTTT. Its translation is CASKSGSVTDTQYF. This sequence joins TRBV28 and TRBJ2-3; no firm D call. With 7 bases removed from V and 2 bases from J, the gap between germline ends came to 13 bases. From germline, CDR1 is MDHEN and CDR2 SYDVKM. The CDR3 is 14 amino acids.